This T cell receptor (beta chain) was captured by sequencing in a study of blood T cell repertoires in COVID-19. Study context: Nucleic acid was either cDNA or gDNA, and it came from T cells, B-cell-depleted T cells, or PBMCs.

Assay: immunoSEQ multiplex PCR; the TCRdb copy retains only in-frame clones and omits some. The sample lists 250,000 to 300,000 clones, around 90% occurring once. The trim removed 2 bases at V and 4 bases at J, leaving 8 bases unmatched. The CDR3 is made up of 17 amino acids. In germline, CDR1 is SGHAT, CDR2 FQNNGV. The chain combines TRBV11-2 with TRBJ2-1, with TRBD2 identical over 10 bases. Sequencing was done on a sample of peripheral blood. The clonotype comes from a man aged 45-60 years with acute or convalescent COVID-19. This chain's CDR3 is CASSLTPTSGLYNEQFF. The DNA for the CDR3 is TGTGCCAGCAGCTTAACTCCGACTAGCGGGCTATACAATGAGCAGTTCTTC.